Ten or more counts support the clone carrying this TCR beta chain. The junction departs from the called germline gene at one end, perhaps through a read error. Alpha- and beta-chain coverage of first-strand cDNA came from TRAV- and TRBV-specific primers. TCRs were amplified for 20 to 25 PCR cycles with a constant-region primer and V-primer adapter. From the reads, TCRdb called clonotypes with MiXCR, one entry per CDR3 protein. The data contain 85,000 to 95,000 distinct CDR3 sequences, more than 8% of them singletons. This entry belongs to a study of low-dose radiotherapy and immunotherapy resistance in tumors. The wider study: Each fraction given to Cohort 2 every two weeks delivered 1 Gy, and the total reached 13 Gy over 26 weeks. Cyclophosphamide infusions of 200 mg/m2 came every two weeks, one day before radiation-immunotherapy.

CDR3 length equals 14 residues. Germline V gene lookup returns CDR1 SGHTA and CDR2 FQGNSA. Time point described: before trial treatment. The study gave donors nivolumab, ipilimumab, aspirin, low-dose cyclophosphamide and low-dose radiotherapy. This receptor was identified in a male donor with prostate cancer. V gene TRBV7-2 combines with J gene TRBJ1-2; TRBD1 aligns across 7 bases. The sequenced sample was PBMCs, obtained before treatment. CDR3 nucleotides: TGTGCCAGCAGCTTAGGGGTGCGCCTTGATAAGGGGGCTTTC. Protein product: CASSLGVRLDKGAF.